A selection of T cell receptor beta chains follows, all from one sample in a study of blood T cell repertoires in COVID-19. The assay was immunoSEQ multiplex PCR, and TCRdb's table has in-frame clones only and misses some. The sample holds more than 200,000 clones, more than 75% seen once. Sequencing was carried out using PBMCs or T cells enriched from blood (not recorded which). The origin of the receptors is a man aged 30 to 45 in a cohort exposed to, infected with or recovered from COVID-19 (not recorded which). The CDR3 runs from the conserved cysteine through the conserved F or W. D genes are given only for firm matches. Clone size is not always given. Where it is, it says once, few, many or a class for expanded clones.

clone_size: once
v_call: TRBV7-2
j_call: TRBJ2-2
d_call: -
cdr3_aa: CASSLLADNTGELFF
cdr3_nt: TGTGCCAGCAGCTTATTGGCGGATAACACCGGGGAGCTGTTTTTT

clone_size: -
v_call: TRBV11-1
j_call: TRBJ2-7
d_call: -
cdr3_aa: CASSLDSEQYF
cdr3_nt: TGTGCCAGCAGCTTAGATAGCGAGCAGTACTTC

clone_size: -
v_call: TRBV18
j_call: TRBJ2-1
d_call: -
cdr3_aa: CASSPGGGEQFF
cdr3_nt: TGTGCCAGCTCACCAGGGGGAGGTGAGCAGTTCTTC

clone_size: -
v_call: TRBV27
j_call: TRBJ2-7
d_call: TRBD2
cdr3_aa: CASSPLGTSGLIEQYF
cdr3_nt: TGTGCCAGCAGTCCGTTAGGGACTAGCGGCCTTATCGAGCAGTACTTC

clone_size: -
v_call: TRBV28
j_call: TRBJ2-3
d_call: -
cdr3_aa: CASSFRTGTDTQYF
cdr3_nt: TGTGCCAGCAGTTTCAGGACAGGCACAGATACGCAGTATTTT

clone_size: -
v_call: TRBV5-1
j_call: TRBJ2-2
d_call: TRBD2
cdr3_aa: CASSFGASGSNTGELFF
cdr3_nt: TGCGCCAGCAGCTTTGGCGCTAGCGGATCGAACACCGGGGAGCTGTTTTTT

clone_size: once
v_call: TRBV25-1
j_call: TRBJ2-1
d_call: TRBD2
cdr3_aa: CASGASGGSYNEQFF
cdr3_nt: TGTGCCAGCGGGGCTAGCGGGGGTTCCTACAATGAGCAGTTCTTC

clone_size: -
v_call: TRBV7-6
j_call: TRBJ2-2
d_call: -
cdr3_aa: CASSLALTGELFF
cdr3_nt: TGTGCCAGCAGCTTAGCCCTCACCGGGGAGCTGTTTTTT

clone_size: once
v_call: TRBV29-1
j_call: TRBJ1-2
d_call: -
cdr3_aa: CSAGREQSYGYTF
cdr3_nt: TGCAGCGCCGGGAGGGAACAGTCCTATGGCTACACCTTC

clone_size: -
v_call: TRBV24-1
j_call: TRBJ2-7
d_call: TRBD2
cdr3_aa: CATSDPLAGGPDEQYF
cdr3_nt: TGTGCCACCAGTGATCCCTTAGCGGGAGGGCCTGACGAGCAGTACTTC

clone_size: -
v_call: TRBV21-1
j_call: TRBJ1-2
d_call: -
cdr3_aa: CASSKVWSNYGYTF
cdr3_nt: TGTGCCAGCAGCAAAGTGTGGAGTAACTATGGCTACACCTTC

clone_size: -
v_call: TRBV5-6
j_call: TRBJ2-7
d_call: TRBD2
cdr3_aa: CASSFRLLGGGGAYEQYF
cdr3_nt: TGTGCCAGCAGCTTCCGACTCCTCGGTGGCGGGGGAGCCTACGAGCAGTACTTC

clone_size: -
v_call: TRBV5-1
j_call: TRBJ2-1
d_call: TRBD1
cdr3_aa: CASSLYTGVTLNEQFF
cdr3_nt: TGCGCCAGCAGCTTGTATACAGGGGTAACCCTCAATGAGCAGTTCTTC

clone_size: -
v_call: TRBV7-2
j_call: TRBJ2-7
d_call: -
cdr3_aa: CASSLGAGSHEQYF
cdr3_nt: TGTGCCAGCAGCTTAGGTGCCGGTTCTCACGAGCAGTACTTC

clone_size: -
v_call: TRBV11-3
j_call: TRBJ1-1
d_call: -
cdr3_aa: CASSSSRGKNTEAFF
cdr3_nt: TGTGCCAGCAGCTCCTCCAGGGGTAAGAACACTGAAGCTTTCTTT

clone_size: -
v_call: TRBV29-1
j_call: TRBJ2-1
d_call: -
cdr3_aa: CSGSRGDEQFF
cdr3_nt: TGCAGCGGCTCTAGGGGTGATGAGCAGTTCTTC